One sample yielded the 31 T cell receptor beta chains listed below, sequenced in a study of blood T cell repertoires in COVID-19. The table came from immunoSEQ multiplex PCR; TCRdb's copy has only in-frame clones and leaves some out. Here the sample spans fewer than 400,000 clones, around 83% being singletons. Sequenced material: peripheral blood. The source is a man under 40 with active or convalescent COVID-19.

This clone was counted once. This chain joins TRBV28 and TRBJ2-1; perhaps TRBD1 as D (6 bases). Germline lookup yields CDR1 MDHEN and CDR2 SYDVKM. V shed 4 bases and J shed 1 base, with 8 bases lying between them. CDR3 size: 14 residues. CDR3 in amino acids: CASSSGASYNEQFF. The CDR3 bases are TGTGCCAGCAGTTCAGGGGCGTCCTACAATGAGCAGTTCTTC.

The CDR3 DNA is TGCGCCAGCAGCCAAGCTAGCGGGAGCCCCGCCTACAATGAGCAGTTCTTC. This translates into CASSQASGSPAYNEQFF. J is TRBJ2-1 and V is TRBV4-1; the match to TRBD2 covers 10 bases. This CDR3 comprises 17 residues. V trimming: 1 base; J trimming: 2 bases; junction bases outside the gene matches: 5. Germline CDR1 reads MGHRA; CDR2 reads YSYEKL.

The rearrangement joins TRBV19 to TRBJ1-5, with 8 bases identical to TRBD1. V shed 10 bases, J shed 6 bases, and the junction held 8 bases outside the gene matches. This CDR3 region has 13 residues. Germline V gene lookup returns CDR1 LNHDA and CDR2 SQIVND (reference sequence). The DNA of the CDR3 is TGTGCCATTGCGGACAGGGAGGGTCAGCCCCAGCATTTT. Amino acids: CAIADREGQPQHF. Full variable domain (outside the CDR3, taken from reference TRBV19 and TRBJ1-5): DGGITQSPKYLFRKEGQNVTLSCEQNLNHDAMYWYRQDPGQGLRLIYYSQIVNDFQKGDIAEGYSVSREKKESFPLTVTSAQKNPTAFYLCAIADREGQPQHFGDGTRLSIL.

This chain links TRBV29-1 with TRBJ1-2; TRBD1 matches 7 bases. V was pared by 6 bases and J by 7 bases, with 11 bases of the junction left unmatched. The CDR3 runs 13 residues. CDR1 and CDR2 from the germline V gene are SQVTM and ANQGSEA. CDR3 in amino acids: CSVLTGAAGGYTF. In DNA, the CDR3 is TGCAGCGTCCTTACAGGGGCCGCGGGTGGCTACACCTTC.

This clone was seen only a few times. The chain has TRBV9 and TRBJ1-5; 7 nucleotides agree with TRBD1. The germline CDR1 and CDR2 sequences are SGDLS and YYNGEE. This CDR3 contains 14 residues. The V and J ends lost 4 bases and 4 bases, in that order; junction bases with no gene match: 5. CDR3 sequence: CASSHGTENQPQHF. The CDR3 DNA reads as TGTGCCAGCAGCCACGGGACAGAGAATCAGCCCCAGCATTTT.

The chain couples TRBV7-9 to TRBJ2-2, with 8 bases aligning to TRBD2. Germline V gene lookup returns CDR1 SEHNR and CDR2 FQNEAQ (reference sequence). The CDR3 consists of 13 residues. V lost 3 bases and J lost 9; bases outside the gene matches: 3. This chain's CDR3 is CASSFPSGWELFF. The CDR3 DNA reads as TGTGCCAGCAGCTTCCCTAGCGGGTGGGAGCTGTTTTTT.

In nucleotides, the CDR3 is TGTGCCAGCAGTTCCGGCGGGAGGACCCCAGATACGCAGTATTTT. Its translation is CASSSGGRTPDTQYF. The rearrangement joins TRBV28 to TRBJ2-3; 8 bases map to TRBD2. Germline V gene data show CDR1 as MDHEN and CDR2 as SYDVKM. V was pared by 4 bases and J by 4 bases, with 7 bases of the junction left unmatched. The CDR3 runs 15 residues.

The chain links TRBV7-2 to TRBJ1-2, with D unresolved. CDR3 size: 14 residues. Trimming removed 1 base at V and 5 bases at J, with 11 bases between. Germline CDR1 and CDR2: SGHTA and FQGNSA. For the CDR3, the DNA is TGTGCCAGCAGCTTAGAACGGGGAAGTTATGGCTACACCTTC. Its protein product is CASSLERGSYGYTF.

The chain combines TRBV2 with TRBJ1-3; D is ambiguous. The germline V and J ends were trimmed by 6 bases and 5 bases, with 17 bases remaining between them. The CDR3 has 15 residues. CDR1 is SNHLY, CDR2 FYNNEI, per germline. The CDR3 DNA sequence: TGTGCCAGCAGAGCCTCGGACTTTAATAGAAACACCATATATTTT. Translation: CASRASDFNRNTIYF.

CDR3 in DNA: TGTGCCACCGCCCAACAGGGCCAGGGGGCCAACGTCCTGACTTTC. This gives the protein CATAQQGQGANVLTF. This chain connects TRBV24-1 to TRBJ2-6; D is possibly TRBD1 (6 bases). The V and J ends lost 9 bases and 4 bases respectively, with 15 bases between them. Germline CDR1 is KGHDR and CDR2 is SFDVKD. This CDR3 is 15 amino acids long.

The chain joins TRBV18 to TRBJ1-5, with D perhaps matching TRBD1 (5 bases). Per the germline V gene, CDR1 is KGHSH and CDR2 is LQKENI. The CDR3 consists of 14 residues. V was clipped by 6 bases and J by 5 bases, with 14 bases between them. Here the CDR3 reads CASSGSRVDQPQHF. DNA of the CDR3: TGTGCCAGCTCCGGGTCCAGGGTAGATCAGCCCCAGCATTTT. Variable domain in full (rest from reference TRBV18 and TRBJ1-5): NAGVMQNPRHLVRRRGQEARLRCSPMKGHSHVYWYRQLPEEGLKFMVYLQKENIIDESGMPKERFSAEFPKEGPSILRIQQVVRGDSAAYFCASSGSRVDQPQHFGDGTRLSIL.

The chain has TRBV27 and TRBJ1-6; D is undetermined. The V end was cut by 6 bases, the J end by 0 bases, with 15 bases between. From germline, CDR1 is MNHEY and CDR2 SMNVEV (reference sequence). This CDR3 has 17 amino acids. CDR3 coding DNA: TGTGCCAGCAGCCTCGGAGGGAGGAGCTCCTATAATTCACCCCTCCACTTT. Protein sequence: CASSLGGRSSYNSPLHF.

The V call is TRBV4-2, the J call TRBJ2-1; D unresolved. This CDR3 region has 14 residues. Trimming pared 0 bases from V and 4 bases from J, leaving 7 bases between. The germline V gene has CDR1 LGHNA and CDR2 YNFKEQ. The CDR3 region has the DNA TGTGCCAGCAGCCAAGATTTGGAGTACAATGAGCAGTTCTTC. It specifies CASSQDLEYNEQFF.

The chain joins TRBV6-6 to TRBJ2-7; 8 bases are a match to TRBD1. The CDR3 extends over 15 amino acids. The V segment lost 4 bases and the J segment 2 bases; nucleotides outside the gene matches: 7. Germline V gene data show CDR1 as MNHNY and CDR2 as SVGAGI (reference sequence). CDR3 in DNA: TGTGCCAGCAGTTCAGCCGGGACAGGTCCCTACGAGCAGTACTTC. It yields the protein CASSSAGTGPYEQYF.

This sequence joins TRBV4-2 and TRBJ2-3; tentative D call: TRBD1 (5 bases). The CDR3 consists of 17 residues. Germline lookup yields CDR1 LGHNA and CDR2 YNFKEQ. The V end lost 0 bases, the J end lost 3 bases, and 16 bases lay between the germline ends. The CDR3: CASSQDWDGARTDTQYF. CDR3 nucleotide sequence: TGTGCCAGCAGCCAAGATTGGGATGGGGCTCGGACAGATACGCAGTATTTT.

This chain links TRBV28 with TRBJ2-5; a possible D gene is TRBD2 (5 bases). V was pared by 8 bases and J by 4 bases, with 8 bases between. Looked up from germline, CDR1 is MDHEN and CDR2 is SYDVKM. The CDR3 runs 11 residues. For the CDR3, the DNA is TGTGCCAGCTATGAGGGAGAGACCCAGTACTTC. Protein product: CASYEGETQYF.

This clone was seen just once. V gene TRBV6-5 combines with J gene TRBJ1-1; no firm D call. Per germline, CDR1 MNHEY and CDR2 SVGAGI. V lost 4 bases to trimming and J lost 4 bases, with 10 bases between them. The CDR3 is 13 amino acids. The CDR3 coding sequence is TGTGCCAGCAGTTGGGAGGTTTCCACTGAAGCTTTCTTT. Residues: CASSWEVSTEAFF.

The chain links TRBV9 to TRBJ2-2, with 10 nucleotides matching TRBD2. Germline CDR1 and CDR2: SGDLS and YYNGEE. The CDR3 has 16 residues. Trimming at V came to 4 bases and at J to 6 bases, leaving 9 bases not matched to a gene. CDR3 sequence (DNA): TGTGCCAGCAGCTCATGGAGCGGGAGGGCCCCCGGGGAGCTGTTTTTT. The encoded protein is CASSSWSGRAPGELFF.

This sequence joins TRBV6-6 and TRBJ2-7; D possibly corresponds to TRBD1 (5 bases). Germline CDR1 is MNHNY and CDR2 is SVGAGI (reference sequence). The CDR3 covers 13 residues. Trimming took 5 bases from V and 3 from J, leaving 11 bases between them. The CDR3 protein is CASSRDSIYEQYF. DNA for the CDR3: TGTGCCAGCAGTAGAGACAGCATCTACGAGCAGTACTTC.

In its sample, this clone was seen once. CDR3 coding DNA: TGTGCCACCGAACTCGGGGCTGAAGCTTTCTTT. Encoded protein: CATELGAEAFF. This chain links TRBV24-1 with TRBJ1-1; D unclear. The germline V gene encodes CDR1 KGHDR and CDR2 SFDVKD. V was shortened by 9 bases and J by 6 bases, with 10 bases between the two germline ends. This CDR3 comprises 11 residues.

The chain employs TRBV30 and TRBJ2-1; 9 nucleotides match TRBD2. The CDR3 is 14 residues long. The germline V gene encodes CDR1 GTSNPN and CDR2 SVGIG (reference sequence). The CDR3 DNA is TGTGCTCTAGGGCTAGCGGGGACCTACAATGAGCAGTTCTTC. The encoded protein is CALGLAGTYNEQFF.

This chain uses TRBV27 with TRBJ2-5, with D unresolved. The CDR3 is made up of 15 amino acids. The V end was cut by 3 bases, the J end by 2 bases, with 13 bases between. The germline CDR1 and CDR2 sequences are MNHEY and SMNVEV (reference sequence). The DNA of the CDR3 is TGTGCCAGCAGTTTGGGTCCCAGGCCTCAAGAGACCCAGTACTTC. Protein: CASSLGPRPQETQYF.

The chain couples TRBV11-3 to TRBJ2-1; TRBD2 agrees at 7 bases. The length of the CDR3 is 15 residues. Per germline, CDR1 SGHNT and CDR2 YENEEA. The trim removed 1 base at V and 4 bases at J, leaving 4 bases unmatched. The CDR3 is CASSLAGGGYNEQFF. The CDR3, as DNA: TGTGCCAGCAGCTTAGCTGGCGGGGGTTACAATGAGCAGTTCTTC.

The genes are TRBV30 and TRBJ1-1; no clear D gene. Trimming removed 7 bases at V and 5 bases at J, with 17 bases between. The length of the CDR3 is 13 residues. Germline loops: CDR1 GTSNPN, CDR2 SVGIG (reference sequence). In DNA form, the CDR3 reads TGTGCCTTCATCAAGGGAGCGTTAACTGAAGCTTTCTTT. Encoded protein: CAFIKGALTEAFF.

The V gene is TRBV2, the J gene TRBJ2-1; 8 bases match TRBD2. Germline trimming cut 8 bases from V and 0 bases from J; bases unmatched to any gene: 6. This CDR3 is built from 15 residues. CDR1 and CDR2 from the germline V gene are SNHLY and FYNNEI. The CDR3 protein is CASAGGESSYNEQFF. The CDR3 DNA sequence: TGTGCCAGCGCGGGGGGCGAAAGCTCCTACAATGAGCAGTTCTTC.

This chain links TRBV7-9 with TRBJ1-1; 8 nucleotides align to TRBD1. Trimming removed 5 bases from V and 3 bases from J; junction bases left unmatched: 5. There are 14 residues in the CDR3. Per germline, CDR1 SEHNR and CDR2 FQNEAQ (reference sequence). The CDR3 DNA follows: TGTGCCAGCAGCAAAGAACAGGGGGACACTGAAGCTTTCTTT. Amino acids: CASSKEQGDTEAFF.

This CDR3 is CASSQVRGSGNTIYF. CDR3 nucleotides: TGCGCCAGCAGCCAAGTCAGGGGGTCAGGAAACACCATATATTTT. V and J are TRBV4-1 and TRBJ1-3; 7 bases match TRBD1. V was pared by 1 base and J by 4 bases, with 4 bases of the junction left unmatched. The CDR3 consists of 15 residues. Germline values: CDR1 MGHRA, CDR2 YSYEKL.

The J gene is TRBJ1-5, the V gene TRBV5-6; D remains unclear. The germline gives CDR1 SGHDT, CDR2 YYEEEE. With 0 bases removed from V and 10 bases from J, the gap between germline ends came to 8 bases. The length of the CDR3 is 12 residues. The CDR3 region is CASSLAGRPQHF. CDR3 DNA sequence: TGTGCCAGCAGCTTGGCCGGGAGACCCCAGCATTTT. The variable domain in full, with the rest retrieved from reference TRBV5-6 and TRBJ1-5, is DAGVTQSPTHLIKTRGQQVTLRCSPKSGHDTVSWYQQALGQGPQFIFQYYEEEERQRGNFPDRFSGHQFPNYSSELNVNALLLGDSALYLCASSLAGRPQHFGDGTRLSIL.

Only a few counts were recorded for this clone. The V gene is TRBV11-2, the J gene TRBJ2-7, with TRBD1 as a possible D gene (6 bases). V was cut by 4 bases and J by 1 base, with 23 bases left in between. The CDR3 spans 18 residues. Germline CDR1 and CDR2: SGHAT and FQNNGV. The CDR3 region has the DNA TGTGCCAGCAGCTCCCGACAGGAGGATTCTAGGGGTTCCTACGAGCAGTACTTC. Translated: CASSSRQEDSRGSYEQYF.

This sequence joins TRBV12-3 or TRBV12-4 and TRBJ2-7; D might be TRBD1 (6 bases). The CDR3 is made up of 13 amino acids. V gave up 2 bases and J gave up 6 bases, with 11 bases separating them. This chain's CDR3 is CASSLNLRGEQYF. The DNA of the CDR3 is TGTGCCAGCAGTTTAAATCTCAGGGGCGAGCAGTACTTC.

V and J are TRBV7-9 and TRBJ1-4, with 8 nucleotides matching TRBD1. The CDR3 sequence is 18 residues long. Germline V gives CDR1 SEHNR, CDR2 FQNEAQ (reference sequence). Germline trimming cut 5 bases from V and 3 bases from J; bases unmatched to any gene: 14. CDR3 protein: CASSDGRGTGIPNEKLFF. CDR3 bases: TGTGCCAGCAGCGATGGAAGGGGGACAGGAATTCCTAATGAAAAACTGTTTTTT.